The 22 T cell receptor beta chains given below trace back to one sample, sequenced in a study of CD8 T cells in ankylosing spondylitis. MiXCR was run by TCRdb on the 5' RACE reads, yielding one entry per CDR3 protein. This table has some 270,000 distinct CDR3 sequences, 32% appearing once. The specimen sequenced was blood, either unsorted or a sorted T cell fraction (not recorded which). These receptors came from a male donor with ankylosing spondylitis or in good health (not recorded which).

This clonotype was counted a few times. The chain carries TRBV29-1 and TRBJ2-7; 8 bases align to TRBD1. J lost 5 bases, V lost 3 bases, and 12 bases had no gene match. This CDR3 is 15 amino acids long. The germline V gene encodes CDR1 SQVTM and CDR2 ANQGSEA. CDR3 DNA sequence: TGCAGCGTTGAGTACCCGACAGGGGTGAATAACGAGCAGTACTTC. It translates to CSVEYPTGVNNEQYF.

This clonotype showed up many times. The chain joins TRBV6-5 to TRBJ2-5, with 11 bases identical to TRBD1. The trim removed 2 bases at V and 4 bases at J, leaving 6 bases unmatched. The germline gives CDR1 MNHEY, CDR2 SVGAGI. The CDR3 covers 16 residues. The CDR3 DNA follows: TGTGCCAGCAGTTACACCTCCGGGACAGGGGGAGAGACCCAGTACTTC. This sequence encodes CASSYTSGTGGETQYF.

This chain joins TRBV7-2 and TRBJ2-1, with D unresolved. Trimming left V 0 bases short and J 10 bases short, with 16 bases between. The CDR3 sequence is 15 residues long. Germline CDR1 SGHTA, CDR2 FQGNSA. This chain's CDR3 is CASSLAQDRSREQFF. Here the CDR3 DNA reads TGTGCCAGCAGCTTAGCGCAGGACCGCTCTAGGGAGCAGTTCTTC. The whole variable domain, remainder taken from reference TRBV7-2 and TRBJ2-1, is GAGVSQSPSNKVTEKGKDVELRCDPISGHTALYWYRQSLGQGLEFLIYFQGNSAPDKSGLPSDRFSAERTGGSVSTLTIQRTQQEDSAVYLCASSLAQDRSREQFFGPGTRLTVL.

This chain joins TRBV2 and TRBJ2-1, with D tentatively TRBD1 (5 bases). V was pared by 6 bases and J by 10 bases, with 13 bases between. CDR1 is SNHLY and CDR2 is FYNNEI in the germline V gene. This CDR3 is 12 amino acids long. Here the CDR3 DNA reads TGTGCCAGCAGGGGGCCCAACAGAGAGCAGTTCTTC. Translating gives CASRGPNREQFF.

This chain uses TRBV5-1 with TRBJ1-2, with 12 bases aligning to TRBD1. The CDR3 totals 17 residues. The V gene end was trimmed by 5 bases and the J gene end by 7 bases; junction bases not matched to a gene: 15. Germline-derived CDR1 and CDR2 are SGHRS and YFSETQ. In DNA form, the CDR3 reads TGCGCCAGCAGATTATCCGGGACAGGGGGCGCCGTGGTTGGCTACACCTTC. Its protein product is CASRLSGTGGAVVGYTF. Full variable domain (outside the CDR3, taken from reference TRBV5-1 and TRBJ1-2): KAGVTQTPRYLIKTRGQQVTLSCSPISGHRSVSWYQQTPGQGLQFLFEYFSETQRNKGNFPGRFSGRQFSNSRSEMNVSTLELGDSALYLCASRLSGTGGAVVGYTFGSGTRLTVV.

The chain joins TRBV29-1 to TRBJ1-1; possible D gene TRBD1, 5 bases. The length of the CDR3 is 14 residues. Looked up from germline, CDR1 is SQVTM and CDR2 is ANQGSEA. V was clipped by 6 bases and J by 2 bases, with 16 bases between them. CDR3 in DNA: TGCAGCGTACGGGGTTTGGGGGATAACACTGAAGCTTTCTTT. Translation: CSVRGLGDNTEAFF.

The CDR3 sequence is CSARVLSGGGADTQYF. The CDR3 bases are TGCAGTGCTAGAGTCCTTAGCGGGGGGGGCGCAGATACGCAGTATTTT. V usage is TRBV20-1 and J usage is TRBJ2-3; the match to TRBD2 covers 11 bases. Germline V CDR1 and CDR2: DFQATT, SNEGSKA (reference sequence). J was trimmed by 4 bases and V by 1 base; bases with no gene match: 7. CDR3 length equals 16 residues.

The chain has TRBV12-3 or TRBV12-4 and TRBJ2-2; TRBD1 matches 9 bases. The CDR3 extends over 13 amino acids. After removal of 8 bases from V and 8 bases from J, the junction contained 6 bases not matched to a gene. DNA of the CDR3: TGTGCCAGCCGGGACAGGGCATCGGGGGAGCTGTTTTTT. Translating it yields CASRDRASGELFF.

The genes are TRBV6-1 and TRBJ1-1, with 7 bases that match TRBD1. The CDR3 extends over 14 amino acids. The germline V gene has CDR1 MNHNS and CDR2 SASEGT. Trimming at V came to 7 bases and at J to 6 bases, leaving 11 bases not matched to a gene. CDR3 loop: CASIHLRGVAEAFF. In DNA form, the CDR3 reads TGTGCCAGCATTCATCTCAGGGGGGTCGCTGAAGCTTTCTTT.

The chain links TRBV12-3 or TRBV12-4 to TRBJ2-1; 9 bases map to TRBD1. The CDR3 is made up of 14 amino acids. Unmatched junction bases numbered 4, after V lost 6 bases and J lost 4 bases. The DNA of the CDR3 is TGTGCCAGCAGGGACAGGGGAGGGTACAATGAGCAGTTCTTC. Protein sequence: CASRDRGGYNEQFF.

CDR3 amino acids: CASSPTLPALNSPLHF. For the CDR3, the DNA is TGTGCCAGCAGTCCTACGCTACCCGCACTTAATTCACCCCTCCACTTT. The J gene is TRBJ1-6, the V gene TRBV6-1, with no clear D. The germline gives CDR1 MNHNS, CDR2 SASEGT. V lost 5 bases, J lost 6 bases, and 17 bases lay in between. The CDR3 consists of 16 residues.

The rearrangement joins TRBV11-2 to TRBJ2-7, with TRBD1 as a possible D gene (6 bases). The ends were cut back, 5 bases at V and 3 bases at J, with 17 bases in the middle. CDR1 and CDR2 (germline): SGHAT, FQNNGV. The CDR3 spans 15 residues. In DNA, the CDR3 is TGTGCCAGCAGCCTGGGACACCCCGAAGTCTACGAGCAGTACTTC. Translated: CASSLGHPEVYEQYF. Full variable domain (outside the CDR3, taken from reference TRBV11-2 and TRBJ2-7): EAGVAQSPRYKIIEKRQSVAFWCNPISGHATLYWYQQILGQGPKLLIQFQNNGVVDDSQLPKDRFSAERLKGVDSTLKIQPAKLEDSAVYLCASSLGHPEVYEQYFGPGTRLTVT.

A word on this clonotype: A much bigger clone sits one base away, suggesting this may be a read error. This CDR3 is CAISRGRMGSPLHF. CDR3 DNA: TGTGCCATCAGCCGAGGGAGGATGGGTTCACCCCTCCACTTT. V and J are TRBV6-1 and TRBJ1-6; no definite D call. V was trimmed by 10 bases and J by 9 bases, leaving 19 bases between them. Germline CDR1 and CDR2: MNHNS and SASEGT. The CDR3 covers 14 residues.

In this sample, this clonotype turned up a few times. The chain uses TRBV7-9 and TRBJ2-5; 7 nucleotides line up with TRBD1. J gave up 6 bases and V 5 bases, and 15 bases lay outside the gene matches. Germline lookup yields CDR1 SEHNR and CDR2 FQNEAQ (reference sequence). This CDR3 contains 16 residues. CDR3 protein: CASSAVDRAQGKTQYF. The CDR3 bases are TGTGCCAGCAGCGCCGTAGACAGGGCCCAAGGGAAGACCCAGTACTTC.

The V gene is TRBV5-1, the J gene TRBJ2-3; possible D gene TRBD2, 5 bases. V lost 5 bases to trimming and J lost 4 bases, with 17 bases between them. CDR3 length equals 15 residues. From germline, CDR1 is SGHRS and CDR2 YFSETQ. CDR3 coding DNA: TGCGCCAGCAGGCTAGGGAGAATCCTCGCAGATACGCAGTATTTT. Encoded protein: CASRLGRILADTQYF.

The CDR3: CASSLEYRGTASGYTF. The CDR3 coding sequence is TGTGCCAGCAGTTTAGAATATCGGGGGACAGCTAGTGGCTACACCTTC. The chain couples TRBV12-3 or TRBV12-4 to TRBJ1-2, with 7 bases aligning to TRBD1. V dropped 1 base and J dropped 7; count of bases not matched to a gene: 12. The CDR3 covers 16 residues.

The J gene is TRBJ2-1, the V gene TRBV27; D ambiguous. Germline loops: CDR1 MNHEY, CDR2 SMNVEV (reference sequence). The CDR3 has 14 residues. V lost 1 base and J lost 5, with 9 bases in between. The CDR3 is CASSLLWTNNEQFF. In DNA form, the CDR3 reads TGTGCCAGCAGTTTATTGTGGACCAACAATGAGCAGTTCTTC.

The chain links TRBV6-5 to TRBJ2-1, with TRBD2 identical over 9 bases. Germline CDR1 and CDR2: MNHEY and SVGAGI. The CDR3 runs to 14 residues. V was clipped by 4 bases and J by 3 bases; unmatched bases: 1. The CDR3 bases are TGTGCCAGCAGTTTAGCGGGGGACTACAATGAGCAGTTCTTC. This sequence encodes CASSLAGDYNEQFF.

V usage is TRBV6-5 and J usage is TRBJ1-5; TRBD1 matches 7 bases. CDR1 MNHEY and CDR2 SVGAGI come from the germline V gene. With V trimmed by 2 bases and J by 6 bases, 4 bases remained unmatched. There are 14 residues in the CDR3. CDR3 bases: TGTGCCAGCAGTTACCCCAGGGGGGGTCAGCCCCAGCATTTT. Protein: CASSYPRGGQPQHF.

The CDR3 is CASSGGELFTDTQYF. In nucleotides, the CDR3 is TGTGCCAGCAGCGGAGGGGAGTTATTCACAGATACGCAGTATTTT. The chain has TRBV7-9 and TRBJ2-3, with D perhaps TRBD2 (6 bases). Per germline, CDR1 SEHNR and CDR2 FQNEAQ (reference sequence). The CDR3 sequence is 15 residues long. Deletions cut 5 bases from V and 2 bases from J, with 14 bases between.

The chain links TRBV5-1 to TRBJ2-3; a possible D gene is TRBD2 (5 bases). V gave up 9 bases and J gave up 0 bases, with 11 bases separating them. The CDR3 is 13 residues long. Per germline, CDR1 SGHRS and CDR2 YFSETQ. The CDR3 coding sequence is TGCGCCACCCGTCCGGGGAGCACAGATACGCAGTATTTT. Protein product: CATRPGSTDTQYF.

The gene calls are TRBV20-1 and TRBJ2-5, with a possible D match to TRBD2 (6 bases). V lost 5 bases, J lost 5 bases, and 15 bases lay in between. CDR3 length: 13 residues. The germline V gene has CDR1 DFQATT and CDR2 SNEGSKA (reference sequence). CDR3 in DNA: TGCAGTGCTTTTTCTCGACGGGGGGAGACCCAGTACTTC. Its protein is CSAFSRRGETQYF.